This T cell receptor beta chain was documented in a study of immune evolution from preneoplasia to lung adenocarcinoma. This CDR3 is 14 amino acids long. V shed 5 bases and J shed 5 bases, with 14 bases lying between them. Germline V CDR1 and CDR2: WNHNN, SYGVQD (reference sequence). Study-wide findings and caveats: T cell clonality was higher in KRAS-mutant than EGFR-mutant or wild-type nodules.

Profiled with immunoSEQ multiplex PCR; TCRdb holds only in-frame clones, not every one. The table records about 21,000 clones, about 80% of them present only once. Patients had resection in Japan or China between about 2014 and 2018. Histologic diagnosis was independently verified by two lung pathologists. Premalignant or tumor cells were enriched by macro-dissection after pathologic assessment. With respect to this clone: Antigen: not known.

The source is a person between 55 and 69 years old with lung adenocarcinoma. The chain uses TRBV10-1 and TRBJ2-3; a possible D gene is TRBD2 (5 bases). The sample comprised FFPE invasive lung adenocarcinoma tissue. CDR3 nucleotides: TGCGCCAGCAGTCTTTACCACCGGGGAGATACGCAGTATTTT. Translated: CASSLYHRGDTQYF.